Listed here are 9 T cell receptor beta chains from one sample, sequenced in a study of breast tumors, draining lymph nodes, adjacent tissues. Axillary draining lymph nodes of breast cancer patients supplied the node samples. TCRdb called the multiplex PCR reads again in MiXCR, with one record for every CDR3 protein. Among approximately 230,000 distinct CDR3 sequences listed, 30% to 35% were seen once. The sample comprised axillary lymph node tissue. The receptor source for this set is a female donor with breast cancer. Some clones in this sample may be carry-over from other donors' samples.

The chain has TRBV12-5 and TRBJ2-1; a weak D match, TRBD1 (6 bases). This CDR3 is 14 amino acids long. Germline V lookup: CDR1 LGHNT, CDR2 FRNRAP. Trimming removed 7 bases from V and 7 bases from J, with 17 bases in between. The CDR3 region is CASESPRGQNEQFF. In DNA, the CDR3 is TGTGCTAGTGAGAGTCCCAGGGGCCAGAATGAGCAGTTCTTC.

V gene TRBV20-1 combines with J gene TRBJ2-3; TRBD2 aligns across 7 bases. This CDR3 has 16 amino acids. The V gene end was trimmed by 0 bases and the J gene end by 3 bases; junction bases not matched to a gene: 9. Germline values: CDR1 DFQATT, CDR2 SNEGSKA (reference sequence). The CDR3 loop is CSARDQGGGVTDTQYF. CDR3 bases: TGCAGTGCTAGAGATCAGGGTGGGGGGGTGACAGATACGCAGTATTTT.

Notes on this clonotype: This may stem from a read error, because a much larger clone lies one nucleotide away. The chain recombines TRBV7-3 with TRBJ2-3, with TRBD2 matching over 14 bases. Looked up from germline, CDR1 is SGHTA and CDR2 is FQGTGA. The CDR3 has 16 residues. Trimming at V came to 5 bases and at J to 4 bases, leaving 5 bases not matched to a gene. The CDR3 loop reads CASSPRLAGGPDTQYF. For the CDR3, the DNA is TGTGCCAGCAGCCCCAGACTAGCGGGGGGGCCAGATACGCAGTATTTT.

As concerns this clonotype: One end of the junction is discordant with germline, which a read error may explain. CDR3 amino acids: CSARKTGYGSTF. The CDR3 DNA sequence: TGCAGTGCTAGAAAGACCGGCTATGGCTCCACCTTC. The chain joins TRBV20-1 to TRBJ1-2, with D hard to call. This CDR3 has 12 residues. From germline, CDR1 is DFQATT and CDR2 SNEGSKA (reference sequence).

This clonotype was seen at least ten times. The rearrangement uses TRBV6-1 and TRBJ2-7, with no clear D. Germline V gene sequence: CDR1 MNHNS, CDR2 SASEGT. The ends were cut back, 7 bases at V and 1 base at J, with 8 bases in the middle. The CDR3 is made up of 12 amino acids. CDR3 residues: CASTPNSYEQYF. The CDR3, as DNA: TGTGCCAGCACCCCAAATTCCTACGAGCAGTACTTC.

This clonotype showed up just a few times. The chain links TRBV11-2 to TRBJ2-2; D not resolved. The germline gives CDR1 SGHAT, CDR2 FQNNGV. The CDR3 is 13 residues long. The ends were cut back, 3 bases at V and 10 bases at J, with 12 bases in the middle. The CDR3 sequence: CASSFGSVAELFF. DNA for the CDR3: TGTGCCAGCAGCTTTGGGTCGGTCGCGGAGCTGTTTTTT.

The chain employs TRBV6-2 or TRBV6-3 and TRBJ2-7, with a weak D call TRBD2 (6 bases). The CDR3 is made up of 15 amino acids. Germline loops: CDR1 MNHEY, CDR2 SVGEGT. Trimming took 0 bases from V and 4 from J, leaving 13 bases between them. The CDR3 here is CASSYSAGRRYEQYF. The CDR3 DNA follows: TGTGCCAGCAGTTACTCGGCGGGGAGAAGGTACGAGCAGTACTTC.

Notes on this clonotype: Given a much more abundant clone one base away, this may be a read error. This rearrangement joins TRBV7-2 to TRBJ1-2; no clear D. V was pared by 4 bases and J by 3 bases, with 27 bases between. Germline V CDR1 and CDR2: SGHTA, FQGNSA. This CDR3 has 19 amino acids. This CDR3 is CASSSPWSRKEANHYGYTF. The CDR3 DNA follows: TGTGCCAGCAGCTCCCCGTGGTCGAGGAAGGAGGCCAATCACTATGGCTACACCTTC.

This clonotype was picked up many times. The chain has TRBV20-1 and TRBJ2-2; 7 nucleotides agree with TRBD2. The length of the CDR3 is 18 residues. With V trimmed by 0 bases and J by 1 base, 11 bases remained unmatched. CDR1 DFQATT and CDR2 SNEGSKA come from the germline V gene (reference sequence). CDR3 sequence (DNA): TGCAGTGCTAGAGATCGTTGGACTAGAAAGGGGAACACCGGGGAGCTGTTTTTT. This gives the protein CSARDRWTRKGNTGELFF.